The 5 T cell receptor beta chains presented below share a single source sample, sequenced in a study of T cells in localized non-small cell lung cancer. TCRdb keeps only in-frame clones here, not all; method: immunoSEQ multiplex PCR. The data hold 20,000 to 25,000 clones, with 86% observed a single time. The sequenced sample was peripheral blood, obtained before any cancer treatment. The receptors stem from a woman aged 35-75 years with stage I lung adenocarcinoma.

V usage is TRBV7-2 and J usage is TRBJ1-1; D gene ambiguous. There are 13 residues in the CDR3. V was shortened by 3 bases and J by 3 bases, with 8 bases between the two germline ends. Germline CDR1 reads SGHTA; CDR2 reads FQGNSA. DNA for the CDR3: TGTGCCAGCAGCTTCGTGAGGGACACTGAAGCTTTCTTT. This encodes CASSFVRDTEAFF. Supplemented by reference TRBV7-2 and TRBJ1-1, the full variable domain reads GAGVSQSPSNKVTEKGKDVELRCDPISGHTALYWYRQSLGQGLEFLIYFQGNSAPDKSGLPSDRFSAERTGGSVSTLTIQRTQQEDSAVYLCASSFVRDTEAFFGQGTRLTVV.

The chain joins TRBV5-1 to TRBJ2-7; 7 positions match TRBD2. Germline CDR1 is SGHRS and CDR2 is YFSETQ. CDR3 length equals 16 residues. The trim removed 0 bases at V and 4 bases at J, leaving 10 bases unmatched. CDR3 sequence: CASSLVGTKGQYEQYF. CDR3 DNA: TGCGCCAGCAGCTTGGTAGGGACTAAAGGCCAATACGAGCAGTACTTC.

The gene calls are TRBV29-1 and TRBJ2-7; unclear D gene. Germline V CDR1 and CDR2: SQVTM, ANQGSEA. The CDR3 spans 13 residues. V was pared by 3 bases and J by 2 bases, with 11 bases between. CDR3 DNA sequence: TGCAGCGTTGAGGACGCCCCAACCTACGAGCAGTACTTC. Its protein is CSVEDAPTYEQYF.

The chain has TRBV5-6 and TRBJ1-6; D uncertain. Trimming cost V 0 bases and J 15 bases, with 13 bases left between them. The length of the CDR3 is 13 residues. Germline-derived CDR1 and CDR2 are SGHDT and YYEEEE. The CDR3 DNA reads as TGTGCCAGCAGCTTGGTAGGGAGGAGCCACCTCCACTTT. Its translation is CASSLVGRSHLHF.

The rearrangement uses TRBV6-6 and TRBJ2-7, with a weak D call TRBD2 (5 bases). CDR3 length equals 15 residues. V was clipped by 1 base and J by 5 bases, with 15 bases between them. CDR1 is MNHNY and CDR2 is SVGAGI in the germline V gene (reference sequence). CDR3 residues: CASSYWPQAGNEQYF. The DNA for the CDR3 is TGTGCCAGCAGTTACTGGCCCCAGGCCGGGAACGAGCAGTACTTC.